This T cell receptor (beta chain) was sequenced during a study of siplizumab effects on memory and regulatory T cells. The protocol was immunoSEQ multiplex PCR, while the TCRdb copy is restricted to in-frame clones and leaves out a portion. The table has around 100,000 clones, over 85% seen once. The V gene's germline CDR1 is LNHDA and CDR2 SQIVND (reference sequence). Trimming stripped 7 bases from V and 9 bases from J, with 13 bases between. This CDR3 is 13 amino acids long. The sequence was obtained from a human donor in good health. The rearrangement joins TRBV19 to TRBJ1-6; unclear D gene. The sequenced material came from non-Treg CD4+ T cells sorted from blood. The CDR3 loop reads CASTMGPGSPLHF. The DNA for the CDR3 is TGTGCCAGTACCATGGGTCCCGGTTCACCCCTCCACTTT.